Sequencing of this T cell receptor beta chain was carried out in a study of cytomegalovirus exposure and HLA in healthy donors. The PCR ran on 60 Vbeta and 13 Jbeta primers. Assay: immunoSEQ multiplex PCR; the TCRdb copy retains only in-frame clones and omits some. Among more than 95,000 clones listed, approximately 75% were seen once. In germline, CDR1 is MNHEY, CDR2 SVGAGI. V was shortened by 4 bases and J by 1 base, with 10 bases between the two germline ends. The CDR3 has 14 residues. This chain links TRBV6-5 with TRBJ1-1, with no clear D. The material sequenced was PBMCs. This clonotype originated in a man between 25 and 39 years old in good health and CMV-seronegative. The CDR3 bases are TGTGCCAGCAGTTTTCTAGGGAGGAACACTGAAGCTTTCTTT. Amino acid sequence: CASSFLGRNTEAFF.